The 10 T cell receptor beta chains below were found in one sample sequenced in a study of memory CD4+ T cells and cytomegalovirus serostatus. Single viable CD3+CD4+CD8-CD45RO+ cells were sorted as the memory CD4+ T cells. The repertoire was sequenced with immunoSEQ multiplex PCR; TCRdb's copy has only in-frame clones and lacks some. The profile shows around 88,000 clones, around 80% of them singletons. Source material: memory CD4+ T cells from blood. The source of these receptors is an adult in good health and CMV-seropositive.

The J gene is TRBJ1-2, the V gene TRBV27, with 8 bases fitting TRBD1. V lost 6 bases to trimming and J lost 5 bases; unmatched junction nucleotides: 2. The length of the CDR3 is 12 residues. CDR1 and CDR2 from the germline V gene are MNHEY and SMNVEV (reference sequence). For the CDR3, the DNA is TGTGCCAGCAGAAGGACAGGGTATGGCTACACCTTC. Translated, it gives CASRRTGYGYTF.

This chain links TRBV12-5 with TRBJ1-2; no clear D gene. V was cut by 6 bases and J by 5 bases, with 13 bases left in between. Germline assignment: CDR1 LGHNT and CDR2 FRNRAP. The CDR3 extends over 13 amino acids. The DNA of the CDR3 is TGTGCTAGTGGGAGGGAGTCAGCTTATGGCTACACCTTC. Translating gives CASGRESAYGYTF.

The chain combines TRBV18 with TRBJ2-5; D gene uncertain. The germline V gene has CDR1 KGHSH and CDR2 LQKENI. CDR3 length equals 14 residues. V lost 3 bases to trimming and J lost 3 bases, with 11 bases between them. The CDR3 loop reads CASSPSWQKETQYF. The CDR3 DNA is TGTGCCAGCTCACCGAGCTGGCAGAAAGAGACCCAGTACTTC.

The CDR3 is CASSFRLAARTDTQYF. DNA for the CDR3: TGTGCCAGCAGCTTCAGACTAGCGGCCCGCACAGATACGCAGTATTTT. The rearrangement uses TRBV5-4 and TRBJ2-3, with 9 bases fitting TRBD2. Germline CDR1 reads SGHNT; CDR2 reads YYREEE (reference sequence). With V trimmed by 2 bases and J by 1 base, 5 bases remained unmatched. CDR3 length equals 16 residues.

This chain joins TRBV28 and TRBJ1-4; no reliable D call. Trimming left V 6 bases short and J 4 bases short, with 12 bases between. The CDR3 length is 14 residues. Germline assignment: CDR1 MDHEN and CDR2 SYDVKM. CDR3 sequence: CASSRPDRNEKLFF. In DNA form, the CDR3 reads TGTGCCAGCAGCCGCCCTGACCGTAATGAAAAACTGTTTTTT.

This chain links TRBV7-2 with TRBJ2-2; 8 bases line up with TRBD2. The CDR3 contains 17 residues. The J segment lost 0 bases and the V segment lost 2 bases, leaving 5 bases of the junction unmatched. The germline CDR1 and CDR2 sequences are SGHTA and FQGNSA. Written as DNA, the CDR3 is TGTGCCAGCAGCTTATTACGAGCGGGGGCGAACACCGGGGAGCTGTTTTTT. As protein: CASSLLRAGANTGELFF.

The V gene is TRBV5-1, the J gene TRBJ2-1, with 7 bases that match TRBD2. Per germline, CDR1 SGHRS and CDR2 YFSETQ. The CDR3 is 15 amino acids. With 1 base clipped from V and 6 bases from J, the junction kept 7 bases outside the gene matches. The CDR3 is CASSLIPGLFNEQFF. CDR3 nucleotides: TGCGCCAGCAGCTTGATCCCGGGACTATTCAATGAGCAGTTCTTC.

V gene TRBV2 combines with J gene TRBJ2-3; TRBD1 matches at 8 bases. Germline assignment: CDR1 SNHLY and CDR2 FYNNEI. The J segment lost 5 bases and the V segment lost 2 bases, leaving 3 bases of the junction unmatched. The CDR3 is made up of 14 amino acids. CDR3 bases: TGTGCCAGCAGTGAACAGGGGGCGATAGATACGCAGTATTTT. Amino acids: CASSEQGAIDTQYF.

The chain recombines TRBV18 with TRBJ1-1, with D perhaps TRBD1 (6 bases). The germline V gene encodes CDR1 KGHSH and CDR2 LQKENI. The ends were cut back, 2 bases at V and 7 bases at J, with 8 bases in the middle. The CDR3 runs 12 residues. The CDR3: CASSPTGIEAFF. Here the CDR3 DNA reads TGTGCCAGCTCACCAACAGGGATTGAAGCTTTCTTT.

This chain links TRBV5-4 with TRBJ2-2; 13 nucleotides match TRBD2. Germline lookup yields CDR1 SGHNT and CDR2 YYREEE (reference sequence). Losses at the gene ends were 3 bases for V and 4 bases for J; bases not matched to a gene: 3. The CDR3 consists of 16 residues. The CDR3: CASSSRTSGGTGELFF. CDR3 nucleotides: TGTGCCAGCAGCTCCCGGACTAGCGGGGGCACCGGGGAGCTGTTTTTT.